A selection of T cell receptor beta chains follows, all from one sample in a study of blood T cells in healthy people across ages. One entry per CDR3 protein, called by TCRdb with MiXCR from the 5' RACE reads. Here the sample spans over 600,000 distinct CDR3 sequences, under 25% being singletons. Material for sequencing was blood. All receptors come from a man in his 70s in good health. Each CDR3 is given with its conserved first and last residue. D genes are given only for firm matches. Rows may omit the clone size; those that give it use once, few, many or a size class.

clone size	D gene	V gene	J gene	CDR3 DNA	CDR3 protein
-	-	TRBV12-3/TRBV12-4	TRBJ2-3	TGTGCCAGCAGAGCGACCGTGGGTACGCTGTATTTT	CASRATVGTLYF
-	TRBD1	TRBV20-1	TRBJ2-7	TGCAGTGCTAGAGATGTCGGGACAGCCTTCGAGCAGTACTTC	CSARDVGTAFEQYF
many	TRBD2	TRBV29-1	TRBJ2-1	TGCAGCGTTGAAGACCCGGGACTAGCGGGAGATTACAATGAGCAGTTCTTC	CSVEDPGLAGDYNEQFF
few	-	TRBV5-1	TRBJ1-5	TGCGCCAGCAGCTTGGAAGGTTATAGCAATCAGCCCCAGCATTTT	CASSLEGYSNQPQHF
-	-	TRBV6-2/TRBV6-3	TRBJ2-2	TGTGCCAGCAGAGAGGGACGGACTAAGCCCACCGGGGAGCTGTTTTTT	CASREGRTKPTGELFF
-	-	TRBV12-3/TRBV12-4	TRBJ1-4	TGTGCCAGCAGCCCGGGAAAAAATGAAAAACTGTTTTTT	CASSPGKNEKLFF
-	TRBD1	TRBV12-3/TRBV12-4	TRBJ2-2	TGTGCCAGCACCCCGACAGGGGAAGCCGGGGAGCTGTTTTTT	CASTPTGEAGELFF
many	-	TRBV7-2	TRBJ2-3	TGTGCCAGCAGCTTAGCGGGGGGACGCACAGATACGCAGTATTTT	CASSLAGGRTDTQYF
few	-	TRBV6-2/TRBV6-3	TRBJ2-3	TGTGCCAGCAGTTACGCGCTAGCAGGGGGCACAGATACGCAGTATTTT	CASSYALAGGTDTQYF
few	-	TRBV2	TRBJ2-3	TGTGCCAGCACCCAGGGGTTACTCACAGATACGCAGTATTTT	CASTQGLLTDTQYF
many	TRBD2	TRBV10-3	TRBJ2-1	TGTGCCATCAGAGGGACTAGCGGGAGCTCCTACAATGAGCAGTTCTTC	CAIRGTSGSSYNEQFF
-	TRBD1	TRBV28	TRBJ2-7	TGTGCCAGCAACACTCCCATCAGGGGGCGTAACGAGCAGTACTTC	CASNTPIRGRNEQYF
few	-	TRBV12-3/TRBV12-4	TRBJ2-1	TGTGCCAGCAGACCGGACGGAAATGAGCAGTTCTTC	CASRPDGNEQFF
-	-	TRBV7-9	TRBJ2-2	TGTGCCAGCAGCTTAGGGCAGGCGAGGACCGGGGAGCTGTTTTTT	CASSLGQARTGELFF
-	-	TRBV6-6	TRBJ2-7	TGTGCCAGCAGCCTGGACACCCGCTCCTACGAGCAGTACTTC	CASSLDTRSYEQYF
-	-	TRBV2	TRBJ1-1	TGTGCCAGCAGTGAAGCCGATTCAGGGGTGACTGAAGCTTTCTTT	CASSEADSGVTEAFF
-	TRBD1	TRBV9	TRBJ1-1	TGTGCCAGCAGCGTAGGGGACAGGGGCTTAGGTACTGAAGCTTTCTTT	CASSVGDRGLGTEAFF
few	TRBD1	TRBV7-3	TRBJ2-5	TGTGCCAGCAGCTTTGCCGGGACAGAACAAGAGACCCAGTACTTC	CASSFAGTEQETQYF
-	-	TRBV20-1	TRBJ1-1	TGCAGTGCTAGAGGCGTGGGGTACACTGAAGCTTTCTTT	CSARGVGYTEAFF
few	-	TRBV20-1	TRBJ2-1	TGCAGTGCTATAGTAGCGGAGGGTAACAATGAGCAGTTCTTC	CSAIVAEGNNEQFF
many	TRBD2	TRBV9	TRBJ2-1	TGTGCCAGCAGCGTATCTACTAGCGGGAGTGCGTCCTACAATGAGCAGTTCTTC	CASSVSTSGSASYNEQFF
few	TRBD2	TRBV20-1	TRBJ2-1	TGCAGTGCTAGAGATGAGCGGGAGGGCCAGGTGCAGTTCTTC	CSARDEREGQVQFF
few	-	TRBV11-2	TRBJ1-5	TGTGCCAGCAGCTTAGATGGCAGGGACAATCAGCCCCAGCATTTT	CASSLDGRDNQPQHF
-	TRBD1	TRBV20-1	TRBJ2-7	TGCAGTGCGAGGAGTGACAGGGACAACGAGCAGTACTTC	CSARSDRDNEQYF
-	TRBD2	TRBV27	TRBJ2-1	TGTGCCAGCAGTCTGCAACCGGGACTAGCGGGTCTTAATGAGCAGTTCTTC	CASSLQPGLAGLNEQFF
few	TRBD1	TRBV19	TRBJ2-7	TGTGCCAGTAGTCCGGGACAGGCATACTACGAGCAGTACTTC	CASSPGQAYYEQYF
few	TRBD1	TRBV4-1	TRBJ2-7	TGCGCCAGCAGCGTACAACCGGGACAGGAATTTCCCTACGAGCAGTACTTC	CASSVQPGQEFPYEQYF
few	TRBD2	TRBV29-1	TRBJ2-4	TGCAGCGCTGGGACTACCAAAAACATTCAGTACTTC	CSAGTTKNIQYF
few	-	TRBV7-3	TRBJ2-7	TGTGCCAGCCTTTTTTATCTCGGCTCCTACGAGCAGTACTTC	CASLFYLGSYEQYF
-	-	TRBV6-5	TRBJ1-1	TGTGCCAGCAGCCCGAGGGACGGCAACACTGAAGCTTTCTTT	CASSPRDGNTEAFF
few	-	TRBV5-1	TRBJ2-1	TGCGCCAGCAGCTTGGCCAGCCACCGGGCGGATGAGCAGTTCTTC	CASSLASHRADEQFF